This is a list of T cell receptor beta chains from one sample in a study of STAT3 mutations in large granular lymphocyte leukemia. The repertoire was sequenced with immunoSEQ multiplex PCR; TCRdb's copy has only in-frame clones and lacks some. Among tens of thousands of clones listed, about 83% were seen once. Sequenced sample: peripheral blood mononuclear cells. All receptors derive from a woman aged 50 to 60 with T-cell large granular lymphocyte leukemia. Some clones in this sample may be carry-over from other donors' samples. Both conserved end residues are trimmed from each CDR3.

TRBV11-2 ASSGGLAGDGELF
TRBV11-2 ASSSSYGNTIY
TRBV7-9 ASSTSGANVLT
TRBV18 ASSPEGQTNYGYT
TRBV19 ASKREGGNTIY
TRBV4-3 ASSQFRGREAF
TRBV5-1 ASSLGYSTGELF
TRBV7-9 ASSPGQTSYEQY
TRBV6-6 ASSYASAYGYT
TRBV18 ASSSRQGTGEQY
TRBV4-2 ASSPGTSGRGTDTQY
TRBV5-6 ASSSRAYSNQPQH
TRBV6-5 ASRLRTGTSGYT
TRBV29-1 SVPGQATDTQY
TRBV28 ASSQPPSTEAF
TRBV14 ASSQNVGTNEKLF
TRBV27 ASSLSPGATEAF
TRBV4-2 ASSQTRGNTEAF
TRBV6-6 ASDRASGNQPQH
TRBV7-9 ASSLGRLGILQPQH
TRBV6-5 ASSYGGPSYEQY
TRBV28 ASSWGTGYTEAF
TRBV27 ASSSQPNRYYGYT
TRBV5-4 ASSLQQYEQF
TRBV25-1 ASSDPLLAGGGNEQF
TRBV27 ASSYIGGWPDTQY
TRBV18 ASSPLQTSVAGTDTQY
TRBV9 ASSVGGTSTNEKLF
TRBV29-1 SATTSGGPDTQY
TRBV25-1 ASSSYPYYGYT
TRBV5-1 ASSLATSVTDTQY
TRBV27 ASSPTDYLGEQY
TRBV18 ASSPLASGQYNEQF
TRBV7-9 ASSPGGHPAKNIQY
TRBV5-1 ASSLRGGSYEQY
TRBV11-3 ASSTDRVNTGELF
TRBV6-5 ASSYPGGGYNEQF